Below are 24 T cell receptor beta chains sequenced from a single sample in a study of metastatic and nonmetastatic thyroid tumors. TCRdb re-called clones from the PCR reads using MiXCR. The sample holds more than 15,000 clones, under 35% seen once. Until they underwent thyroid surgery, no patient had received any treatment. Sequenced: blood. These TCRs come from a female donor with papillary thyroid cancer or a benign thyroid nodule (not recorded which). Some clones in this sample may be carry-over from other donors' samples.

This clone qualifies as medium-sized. For the CDR3, the DNA is TGTGCCAGCAGTGAAGTTTATTCACCCCTCCACTTT. Its protein is CASSEVYSPLHF. The V call is TRBV2, the J call TRBJ1-6; D is uncertain. The CDR3 covers 12 residues. The V and J ends lost 1 base and 8 bases respectively, with 3 bases between them. Germline loops: CDR1 SNHLY, CDR2 FYNNEI.

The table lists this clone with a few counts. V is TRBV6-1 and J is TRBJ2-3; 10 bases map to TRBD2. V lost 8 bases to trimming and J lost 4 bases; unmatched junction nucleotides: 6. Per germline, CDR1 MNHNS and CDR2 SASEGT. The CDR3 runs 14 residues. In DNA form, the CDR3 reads TGTGCCAGCCGTAGCGGGAGGTGGCCAGATACGCAGTATTTT. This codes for CASRSGRWPDTQYF.

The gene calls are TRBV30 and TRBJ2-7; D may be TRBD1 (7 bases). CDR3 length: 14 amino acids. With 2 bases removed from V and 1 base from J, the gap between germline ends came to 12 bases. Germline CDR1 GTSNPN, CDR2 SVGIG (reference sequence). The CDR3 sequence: CAWSWRGQSYEQYF. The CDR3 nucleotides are TGTGCCTGGAGTTGGCGGGGACAGTCCTACGAGCAGTACTTC.

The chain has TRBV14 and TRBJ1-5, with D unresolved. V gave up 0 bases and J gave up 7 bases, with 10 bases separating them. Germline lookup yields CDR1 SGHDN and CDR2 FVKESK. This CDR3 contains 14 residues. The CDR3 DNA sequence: TGTGCCAGCAGCCAAGAAACACCGCCCCAGCCCCAGCATTTT. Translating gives CASSQETPPQPQHF. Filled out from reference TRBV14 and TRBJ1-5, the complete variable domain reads EAGVTQFPSHSVIEKGQTVTLRCDPISGHDNLYWYRRVMGKEIKFLLHFVKESKQDESGMPNNRFLAERTGGTYSTLKVQPAELEDSGVYFCASSQETPPQPQHFGDGTRLSIL.

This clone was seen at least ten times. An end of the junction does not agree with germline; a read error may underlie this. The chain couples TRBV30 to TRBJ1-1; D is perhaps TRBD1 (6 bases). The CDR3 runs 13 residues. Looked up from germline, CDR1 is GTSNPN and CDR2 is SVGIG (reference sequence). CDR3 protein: CAWNYREGAEALF. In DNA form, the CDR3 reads TGTGCCTGGAACTACAGGGAAGGAGCTGAAGCTCTCTTT.

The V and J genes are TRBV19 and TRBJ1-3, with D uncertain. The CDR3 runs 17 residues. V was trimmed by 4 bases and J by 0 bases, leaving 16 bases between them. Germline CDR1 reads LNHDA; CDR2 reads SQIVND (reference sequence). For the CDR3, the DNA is TGTGCCAGTAGTACTCCACCCCGAAGGGCCTCTGGAAACACCATATATTTT. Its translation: CASSTPPRRASGNTIYF.

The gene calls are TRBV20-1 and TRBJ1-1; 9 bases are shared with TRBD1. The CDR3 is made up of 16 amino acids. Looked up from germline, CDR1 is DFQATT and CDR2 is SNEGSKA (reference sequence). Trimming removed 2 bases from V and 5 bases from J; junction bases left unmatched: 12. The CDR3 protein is CSARSFQDRGDTEAFF. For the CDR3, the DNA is TGCAGTGCTAGATCATTCCAGGACAGGGGTGATACTGAAGCTTTCTTT.

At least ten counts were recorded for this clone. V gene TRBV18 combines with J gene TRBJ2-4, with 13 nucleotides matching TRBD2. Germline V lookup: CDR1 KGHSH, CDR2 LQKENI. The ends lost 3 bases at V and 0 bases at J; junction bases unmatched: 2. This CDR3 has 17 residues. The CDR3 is CASSPTSGGLAKNIQYF. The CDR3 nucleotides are TGTGCCAGCTCACCGACTAGCGGGGGGCTAGCCAAAAACATTCAGTACTTC. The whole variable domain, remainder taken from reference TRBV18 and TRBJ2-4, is NAGVMQNPRHLVRRRGQEARLRCSPMKGHSHVYWYRQLPEEGLKFMVYLQKENIIDESGMPKERFSAEFPKEGPSILRIQQVVRGDSAAYFCASSPTSGGLAKNIQYFGAGTRLSVL.

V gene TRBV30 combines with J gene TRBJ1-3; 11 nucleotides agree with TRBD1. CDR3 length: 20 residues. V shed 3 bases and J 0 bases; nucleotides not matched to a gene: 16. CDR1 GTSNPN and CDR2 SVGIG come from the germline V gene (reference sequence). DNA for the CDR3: TGTGCCTGGAGCGCCTACCGGGACAGGGGGTTCAAAAACTCTGGAAACACCATATATTTT. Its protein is CAWSAYRDRGFKNSGNTIYF.

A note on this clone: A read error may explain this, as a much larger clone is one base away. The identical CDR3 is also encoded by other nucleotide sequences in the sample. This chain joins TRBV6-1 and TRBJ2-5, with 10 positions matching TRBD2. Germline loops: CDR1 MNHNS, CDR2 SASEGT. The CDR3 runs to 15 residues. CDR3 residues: CASSRRLAGQETQYF. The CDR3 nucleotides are TGCGCCAGCAGCCGTAGACTAGCGGGCCAAGAGACCCAGTACTTC.

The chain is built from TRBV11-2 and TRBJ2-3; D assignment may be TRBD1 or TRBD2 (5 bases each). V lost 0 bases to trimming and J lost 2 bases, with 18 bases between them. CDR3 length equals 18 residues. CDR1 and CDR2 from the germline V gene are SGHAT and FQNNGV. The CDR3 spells CASSLEGAVARITDTQYF. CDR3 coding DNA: TGTGCCAGCAGCTTAGAAGGGGCGGTAGCGCGTATCACAGATACGCAGTATTTT.

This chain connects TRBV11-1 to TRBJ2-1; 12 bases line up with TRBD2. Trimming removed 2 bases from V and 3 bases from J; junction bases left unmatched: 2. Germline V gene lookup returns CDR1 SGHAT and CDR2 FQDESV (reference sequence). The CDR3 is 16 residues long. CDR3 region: CASSLTSGGNYNEQFF. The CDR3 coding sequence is TGTGCCAGCAGCTTAACTAGCGGGGGGAACTACAATGAGCAGTTCTTC.

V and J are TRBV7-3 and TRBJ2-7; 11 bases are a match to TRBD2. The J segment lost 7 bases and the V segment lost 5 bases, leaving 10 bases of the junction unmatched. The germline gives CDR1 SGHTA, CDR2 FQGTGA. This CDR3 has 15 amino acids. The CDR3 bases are TGTGCCAGCAGCCAAGAACTAGCGGGAGAACGGGAGCAGTACTTC. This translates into CASSQELAGEREQYF.

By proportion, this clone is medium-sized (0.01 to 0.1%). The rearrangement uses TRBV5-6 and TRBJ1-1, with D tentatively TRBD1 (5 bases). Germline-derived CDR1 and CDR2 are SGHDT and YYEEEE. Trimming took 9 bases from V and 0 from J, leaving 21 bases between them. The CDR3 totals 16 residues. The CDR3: CATLSGGLSMNTEAFF. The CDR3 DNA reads TGTGCCACCCTGTCCGGGGGGTTGAGCATGAACACTGAAGCTTTCTTT.

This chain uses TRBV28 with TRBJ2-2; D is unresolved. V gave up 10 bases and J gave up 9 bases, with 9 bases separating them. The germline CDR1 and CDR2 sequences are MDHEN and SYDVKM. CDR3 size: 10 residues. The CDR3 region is CATSGWELFF. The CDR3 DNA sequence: TGTGCCACCTCGGGTTGGGAGCTGTTTTTT.

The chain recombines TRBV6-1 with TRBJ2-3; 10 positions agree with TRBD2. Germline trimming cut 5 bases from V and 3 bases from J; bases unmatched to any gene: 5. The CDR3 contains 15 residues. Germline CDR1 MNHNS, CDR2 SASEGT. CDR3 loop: CASSTLAGVTDTQYF. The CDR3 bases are TGTGCCAGCAGTACGCTAGCGGGAGTGACAGATACGCAGTATTTT.

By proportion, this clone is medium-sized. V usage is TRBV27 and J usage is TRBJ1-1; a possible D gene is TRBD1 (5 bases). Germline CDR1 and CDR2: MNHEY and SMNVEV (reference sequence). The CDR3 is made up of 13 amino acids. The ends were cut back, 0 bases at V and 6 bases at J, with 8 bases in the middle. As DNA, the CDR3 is TGTGCCAGCAGTTTATCCAGGGAAGCTGAAGCTTTCTTT. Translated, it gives CASSLSREAEAFF.

CDR3 DNA: TGCGCCAGCAGCTCCGGACGGACAACTAATGAAAAACTGTTTTTT. Translation: CASSSGRTTNEKLFF. V is TRBV5-1 and J is TRBJ1-4; D is undetermined. Germline CDR1 and CDR2: SGHRS and YFSETQ. V dropped 3 bases and J dropped 0 bases, with 9 bases sitting between them. There are 15 residues in the CDR3. The full variable domain, rest sourced from reference TRBV5-1 and TRBJ1-4, is KAGVTQTPRYLIKTRGQQVTLSCSPISGHRSVSWYQQTPGQGLQFLFEYFSETQRNKGNFPGRFSGRQFSNSRSEMNVSTLELGDSALYLCASSSGRTTNEKLFFGSGTQLSVL.

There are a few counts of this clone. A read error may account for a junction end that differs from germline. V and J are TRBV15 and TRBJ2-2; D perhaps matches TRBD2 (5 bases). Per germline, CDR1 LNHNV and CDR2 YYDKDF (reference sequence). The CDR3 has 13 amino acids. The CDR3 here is CATSRDESGDLFF. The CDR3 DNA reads TGTGCCACCAGCAGAGATGAGTCCGGGGATCTGTTTTTT.

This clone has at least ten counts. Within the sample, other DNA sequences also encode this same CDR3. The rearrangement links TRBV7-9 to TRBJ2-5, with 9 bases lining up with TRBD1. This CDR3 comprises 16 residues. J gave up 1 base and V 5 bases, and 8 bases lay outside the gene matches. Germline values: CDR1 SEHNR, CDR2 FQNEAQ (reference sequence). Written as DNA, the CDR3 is TGTGCCAGCAGCACAACAGGGGGCCCTCTCCAAGAGACCCAGTACTTC. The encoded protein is CASSTTGGPLQETQYF.

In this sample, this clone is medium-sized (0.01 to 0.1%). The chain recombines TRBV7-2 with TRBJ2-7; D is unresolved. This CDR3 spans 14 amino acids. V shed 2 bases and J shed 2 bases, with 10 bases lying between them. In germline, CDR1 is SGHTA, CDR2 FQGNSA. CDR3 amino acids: CASSLFDTTYEQYF. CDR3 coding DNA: TGTGCCAGCAGCTTATTCGACACTACCTACGAGCAGTACTTC.

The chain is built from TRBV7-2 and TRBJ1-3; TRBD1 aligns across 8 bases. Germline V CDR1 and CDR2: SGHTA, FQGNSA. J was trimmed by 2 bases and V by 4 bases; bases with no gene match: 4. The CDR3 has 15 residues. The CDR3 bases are TGTGCCAGCAGCTCGGACAGGGTGACTGGAAACACCATATATTTT. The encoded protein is CASSSDRVTGNTIYF. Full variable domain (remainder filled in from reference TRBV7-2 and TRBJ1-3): GAGVSQSPSNKVTEKGKDVELRCDPISGHTALYWYRQSLGQGLEFLIYFQGNSAPDKSGLPSDRFSAERTGGSVSTLTIQRTQQEDSAVYLCASSSDRVTGNTIYFGEGSWLTVV.

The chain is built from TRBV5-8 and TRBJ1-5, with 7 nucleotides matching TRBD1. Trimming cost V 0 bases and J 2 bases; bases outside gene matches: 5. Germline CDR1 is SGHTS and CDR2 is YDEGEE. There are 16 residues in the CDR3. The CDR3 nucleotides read TGTGCCAGCAGCTTGGGTAGGGGGCAAGGCAATCAGCCCCAGCATTTT. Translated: CASSLGRGQGNQPQHF.

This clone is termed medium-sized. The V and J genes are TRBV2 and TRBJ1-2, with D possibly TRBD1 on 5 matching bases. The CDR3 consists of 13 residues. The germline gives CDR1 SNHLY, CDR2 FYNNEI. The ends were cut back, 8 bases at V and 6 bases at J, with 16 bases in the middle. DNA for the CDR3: TGTGCCAGCGGGGGTTCAGGGTATAATGGCTACACCTTC. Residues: CASGGSGYNGYTF.